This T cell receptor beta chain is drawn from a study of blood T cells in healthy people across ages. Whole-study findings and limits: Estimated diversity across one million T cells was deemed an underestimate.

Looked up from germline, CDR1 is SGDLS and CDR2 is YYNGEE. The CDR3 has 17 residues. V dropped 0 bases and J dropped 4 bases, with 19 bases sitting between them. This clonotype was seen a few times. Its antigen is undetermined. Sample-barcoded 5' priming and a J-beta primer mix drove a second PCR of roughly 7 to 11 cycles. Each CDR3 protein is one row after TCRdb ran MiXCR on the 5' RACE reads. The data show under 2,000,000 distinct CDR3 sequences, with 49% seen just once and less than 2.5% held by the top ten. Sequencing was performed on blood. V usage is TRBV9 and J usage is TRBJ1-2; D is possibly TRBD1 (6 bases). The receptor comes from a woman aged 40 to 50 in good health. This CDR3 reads CASSVASITGQLYGYTF. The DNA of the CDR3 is TGTGCCAGCAGCGTAGCTTCGATAACAGGACAGCTCTATGGCTACACCTTC.